This T cell receptor beta chain was sequenced for a study of T-cell memory formation after mild COVID-19. The overall study: Most TCR clusters belonged to a single donor. Study-wide results and caveats: A balance of CD4 and CD8 characterized clones contracting day 15 to 85, whereas later expanders leaned CD4+.

Comments on this clonotype: The antigen remains undetermined.

The CDR3 covers 17 residues. The V gene end was trimmed by 0 bases and the J gene end by 0 bases; junction bases not matched to a gene: 9. CDR1 is GTSNPN, CDR2 SVGIG, per germline (reference sequence). Constant-segment primers were used for 5'RACE, and the resulting TCR alpha and TCR beta cDNA libraries carried sample barcodes and UMIs. TCRdb reprocessed the 5' RACE reads with MiXCR, giving one entry per CDR3 protein. The sample shows 450,000 to 650,000 distinct CDR3 sequences, roughly 22% of them seen only once. This TCR derives from an adult woman who had mild COVID-19 (a few samples of this study predate the infection). Cell type and time point are not known. Material for sequencing was PBMCs or a T cell subset sorted from them (not recorded which). The rearrangement uses TRBV30 and TRBJ2-3; 7 bases are shared with TRBD2. The CDR3 nucleotides read TGTGCCTGGAGTGTATCTCCCGGACTAGTCAGCACAGATACGCAGTATTTT. Amino acids: CAWSVSPGLVSTDTQYF. Filled out from reference TRBV30 and TRBJ2-3, the complete variable domain reads SQTIHQWPATLVQPVGSPLSLECTVEGTSNPNLYWYRQAAGRGLQLLFYSVGIGQISSEVPQNLSASRPQDRQFILSSKKLLLSDSGFYLCAWSVSPGLVSTDTQYFGPGTRLTVL.